Listed here are 18 T cell receptor beta chains from one sample, sequenced in a study of cytomegalovirus exposure and HLA in healthy donors. With 60 Vbeta and 13 Jbeta primers, the PCR was carried out. Profiling relied on immunoSEQ multiplex PCR, and the TCRdb table lists in-frame clones only, not all of them. The sample lists 120,000 to 150,000 clones, roughly 87% occurring once. The sample consisted of PBMCs. The receptors here all came from a man aged 25 to 40 in good health and CMV-seropositive.

This clone has just one count. The chain uses TRBV11-3 and TRBJ2-2, with D unresolved. Trimming shortened V by 5 bases and J by 7 bases, and 8 bases separated the two germline ends. The CDR3 runs to 12 residues. Germline values: CDR1 SGHNT, CDR2 YENEEA. The CDR3 coding sequence is TGTGCCAGCAGCGAACCTAACGGGGAGCTGTTTTTT. It is translated as CASSEPNGELFF.

The V and J genes are TRBV7-9 and TRBJ1-2; D remains ambiguous. The germline V gene encodes CDR1 SEHNR and CDR2 FQNEAQ (reference sequence). The CDR3 spans 13 residues. V lost 5 bases, J lost 3 bases, and 10 bases lay in between. Here the CDR3 reads CASSPVLDYGYTF. CDR3 DNA sequence: TGTGCCAGCAGCCCTGTCTTAGACTATGGCTACACCTTC.

This chain joins TRBV5-1 and TRBJ2-5; 8 bases match TRBD2. The V segment lost 3 bases and the J segment 6 bases; nucleotides outside the gene matches: 7. The germline CDR1 and CDR2 sequences are SGHRS and YFSETQ. CDR3 size: 14 residues. The CDR3 loop reads CASSSPAGAKTQYF. The DNA of the CDR3 is TGCGCCAGCAGCTCCCCAGCGGGGGCGAAGACCCAGTACTTC.

There are a few counts of this clone. CDR3 nucleotide sequence: TGCGCCAGCAGGACAGGCGGGTGCCGGCCCCAGCATTTT. Translation: CASRTGGCRPQHF. This rearrangement joins TRBV10-1 to TRBJ1-5; D possibly corresponds to TRBD1 (6 bases). Trimming cost V 6 bases and J 9 bases, with 15 bases left between them. This CDR3 has 13 residues. The germline V gene encodes CDR1 WNHNN and CDR2 SYGVQD (reference sequence).

There are a few counts of this clone. This sequence joins TRBV7-2 and TRBJ2-2; maybe TRBD2 (5 bases). The CDR3 spans 15 residues. Germline CDR1 reads SGHTA; CDR2 reads FQGNSA. Between the trimmed V and J ends, which lost 0 bases and 6 bases, there was a span of 11 bases. The CDR3 DNA is TGTGCCAGCAGCTTAGCGGCTAGCTCCGCCGGGGAGCTGTTTTTT. It is translated as CASSLAASSAGELFF.

This clone was detected only once. This sequence joins TRBV6-9 and TRBJ1-6, with D possibly matching TRBD1 (6 bases). The CDR3 covers 17 residues. Per germline, CDR1 MNHGY and CDR2 SVAAGI. Trimming stripped 7 bases from V and 8 bases from J, with 24 bases between. The CDR3 DNA sequence: TGTGCCAGCACTTTAGGACAGCGAGGAAAATTTTATTCACCCCTCCACTTT. Translated, it gives CASTLGQRGKFYSPLHF.

The gene calls are TRBV9 and TRBJ2-5; D is possibly TRBD2 (6 bases). The CDR3 sequence is 15 residues long. V lost 0 bases, J lost 5 bases, and 14 bases lay in between. The V gene's germline CDR1 is SGDLS and CDR2 YYNGEE. The CDR3 DNA reads as TGTGCCAGCAGCGTAGTTGGCGGGATACGGGAGACCCAGTACTTC. Protein sequence: CASSVVGGIRETQYF.

This rearrangement joins TRBV11-2 to TRBJ1-2, with 9 bases matching TRBD1. The CDR3 is 15 residues long. The germline V gene has CDR1 SGHAT and CDR2 FQNNGV. V shed 3 bases, J shed 4 bases, and the junction held 6 bases outside the gene matches. This CDR3 reads CASSLGQGRAYGYTF. CDR3 nucleotide sequence: TGTGCCAGCAGCTTGGGACAGGGCAGAGCCTATGGCTACACCTTC.

The V gene is TRBV19, the J gene TRBJ1-1, with 12 bases aligning to TRBD1. Looked up from germline, CDR1 is LNHDA and CDR2 is SQIVND (reference sequence). V lost 5 bases, J lost 11 bases, and 9 bases stayed unmatched. The CDR3 consists of 14 residues. CDR3 loop: CASSSAGTGGNAFF. The CDR3, as DNA: TGTGCCAGTAGTTCTGCTGGGACAGGGGGCAACGCTTTCTTT.

This clone was picked up a small number of times. V is TRBV28 and J is TRBJ2-1, with TRBD1 matching 8 bases. The CDR3 length is 15 residues. Germline lookup yields CDR1 MDHEN and CDR2 SYDVKM. Trimming took 3 bases from V and 3 from J; bases not matched to a gene: 4. The DNA of the CDR3 is TGTGCCAGCAGTTTGGGGACAGGCTTCTACAATGAGCAGTTCTTC. Translated: CASSLGTGFYNEQFF. The whole variable domain, filled in from reference TRBV28 and TRBJ2-1, reads DVKVTQSSRYLVKRTGEKVFLECVQDMDHENMFWYRQDPGLGLRLIYFSYDVKMKEKGDIPEGYSVSREKKERFSLILESASTNQTSMYLCASSLGTGFYNEQFFGPGTRLTVL.

The CDR3 sequence: CASRPGTSYEQYF. For the CDR3, the DNA is TGTGCCAGCAGGCCCGGGACTTCCTACGAGCAGTACTTC. The gene calls are TRBV28 and TRBJ2-7, with D possibly matching TRBD2 (6 bases). CDR1 and CDR2 from the germline V gene are MDHEN and SYDVKM. The CDR3 runs 13 residues. Trimming shortened V by 6 bases and J by 1 base, and 10 bases separated the two germline ends.

This clone was found a few times. The rearrangement uses TRBV5-1 and TRBJ1-6; no firm D call. CDR3 length: 15 amino acids. The germline V gene has CDR1 SGHRS and CDR2 YFSETQ. Trimming pared 2 bases from V and 4 bases from J, leaving 10 bases between. CDR3 coding DNA: TGCGCCAGCAGCTTCAACTCGGGGTATAATTCACCCCTCCACTTT. Residues: CASSFNSGYNSPLHF.

The V call is TRBV6-5, the J call TRBJ2-2; unclear D gene. V gave up 4 bases and J gave up 1 base, with 7 bases separating them. The CDR3 loop spans 14 amino acids. Germline assignment: CDR1 MNHEY and CDR2 SVGAGI. Here the CDR3 reads CASSSQMNTGELFF. The CDR3, as DNA: TGTGCCAGCAGTTCACAGATGAACACCGGGGAGCTGTTTTTT.

This chain joins TRBV5-1 and TRBJ2-1; the D gene is possibly TRBD2 (6 bases). The CDR3 is 15 residues long. CDR1 SGHRS and CDR2 YFSETQ come from the germline V gene. V was pared by 4 bases and J by 6 bases, with 17 bases between. The CDR3 sequence is CASSPGTPGVNEQFF. DNA for the CDR3: TGCGCCAGCAGCCCCGGGACTCCGGGCGTCAATGAGCAGTTCTTC.

The gene calls are TRBV7-2 and TRBJ2-4; possible D gene TRBD2, 6 bases. Trimming shortened V by 4 bases and J by 2 bases, and 12 bases separated the two germline ends. The CDR3 length is 15 residues. Looked up from germline, CDR1 is SGHTA and CDR2 is FQGNSA. The CDR3 coding sequence is TGTGCCAGCAGCTCAGTAGCGGATTCCAAAAACATTCAGTACTTC. Encoded protein: CASSSVADSKNIQYF. Variable domain in full (rest from reference TRBV7-2 and TRBJ2-4): GAGVSQSPSNKVTEKGKDVELRCDPISGHTALYWYRQSLGQGLEFLIYFQGNSAPDKSGLPSDRFSAERTGGSVSTLTIQRTQQEDSAVYLCASSSVADSKNIQYFGAGTRLSVL.

This clone was found a few times. This sequence joins TRBV7-8 and TRBJ2-3; the match to TRBD1 covers 7 bases. Germline values: CDR1 SGHVS, CDR2 FQNEAQ. The CDR3 runs 15 residues. J gave up 9 bases and V 6 bases, and 15 bases lay outside the gene matches. CDR3 loop: CASRTGTKGADTQYF. The CDR3 DNA reads as TGTGCCAGCAGGACGGGGACGAAGGGGGCGGACACGCAGTATTTT.

Comment on this clone: The junction departs from the called germline gene at one end, perhaps through a read error. This sequence joins TRBV7-9 and TRBJ1-2, with D hard to call. The germline CDR1 and CDR2 sequences are SEHNR and FQNEAQ (reference sequence). CDR3 length: 11 amino acids. As DNA, the CDR3 is TGTTCCAGCAGTTCGGAGGTTGGCTACACCTTC. This encodes CSSSSEVGYTF.

This chain joins TRBV6-6 and TRBJ1-1; 8 bases map to TRBD1. After removal of 5 bases from V and 1 base from J, the junction contained 3 bases not matched to a gene. The germline V gene has CDR1 MNHNY and CDR2 SVGAGI (reference sequence). The CDR3 consists of 14 residues. The CDR3 sequence is CASSDRGRNTEAFF. The DNA for the CDR3 is TGTGCCAGCAGTGACAGGGGCAGGAACACTGAAGCTTTCTTT.